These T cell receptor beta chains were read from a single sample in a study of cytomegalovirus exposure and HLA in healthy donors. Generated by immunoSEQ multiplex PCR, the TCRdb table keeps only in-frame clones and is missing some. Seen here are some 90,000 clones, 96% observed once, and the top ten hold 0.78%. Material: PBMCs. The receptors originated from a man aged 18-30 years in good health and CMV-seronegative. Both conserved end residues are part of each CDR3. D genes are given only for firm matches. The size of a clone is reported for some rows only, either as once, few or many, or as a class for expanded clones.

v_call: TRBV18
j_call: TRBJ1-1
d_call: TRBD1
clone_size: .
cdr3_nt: TGTGCCAGCTCCCGTCCCGGGACAGGGGAGGGAACCACTGAAGCTTTCTTT
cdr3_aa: CASSRPGTGEGTTEAFF

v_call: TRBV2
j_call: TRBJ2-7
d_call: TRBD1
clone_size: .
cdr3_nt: TGTGCCAGCAGTGTCCAGGGACAGTACTACGAGCAGTACTTC
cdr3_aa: CASSVQGQYYEQYF

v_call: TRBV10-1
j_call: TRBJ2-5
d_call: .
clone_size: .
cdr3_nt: TGCGCCAGCAGTCTCGGGGCAAAACAGGGTCCCCAAGAGACCCAGTACTTC
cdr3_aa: CASSLGAKQGPQETQYF

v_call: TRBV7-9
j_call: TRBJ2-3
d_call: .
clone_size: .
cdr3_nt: TGTGCCAGCAGCCGTATATCCGGAGATACGCAGTATTTT
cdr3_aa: CASSRISGDTQYF

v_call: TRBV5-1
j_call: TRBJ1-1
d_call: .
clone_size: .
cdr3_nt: TGCGCCAGCAGTTTGGGGGGCCGAATGAACACTGAAGCTTTCTTT
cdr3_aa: CASSLGGRMNTEAFF

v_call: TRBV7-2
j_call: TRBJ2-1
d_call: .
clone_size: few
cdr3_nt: TGTGCCAGCAGCTTGGACAGTAACAAGTTCTTC
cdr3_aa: CASSLDSNKFF

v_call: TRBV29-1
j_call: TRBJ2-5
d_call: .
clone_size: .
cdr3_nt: TGCAGCGCAAGGACAGAAGAGACCCAGTACTTC
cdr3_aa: CSARTEETQYF

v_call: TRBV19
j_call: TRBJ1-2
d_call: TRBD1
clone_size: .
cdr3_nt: TGTGCCAGTAGCCTCTCATTAGGACAGGGGCGAGCTAACTATGGCTACACCTTC
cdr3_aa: CASSLSLGQGRANYGYTF

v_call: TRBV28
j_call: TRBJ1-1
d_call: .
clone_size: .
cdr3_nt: TGTGCCAGCAGTTCCGACAGGAGAATGAACACTGAAGCTTTCTTT
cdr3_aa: CASSSDRRMNTEAFF

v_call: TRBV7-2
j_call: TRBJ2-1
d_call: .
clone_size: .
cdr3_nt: TGTGCCAGCCGTAGCGAGCCCTACAATGAGCAGTTCTTC
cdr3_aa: CASRSEPYNEQFF

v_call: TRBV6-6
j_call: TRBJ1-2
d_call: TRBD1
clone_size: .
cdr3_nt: TGTGCCACGTTACAGGGGCTGGAAGGCTACACCTTC
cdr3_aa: CATLQGLEGYTF

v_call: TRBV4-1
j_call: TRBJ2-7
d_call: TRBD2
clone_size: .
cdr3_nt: TGCGCCAGCAGCCCCGGGAGGAGTCCCGCAAACGAGCAGTACTTC
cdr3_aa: CASSPGRSPANEQYF

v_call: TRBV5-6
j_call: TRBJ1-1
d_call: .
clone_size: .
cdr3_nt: TGTGCCAGCAGCTTGGGCCGTACAACTGAAGCTTTCTTT
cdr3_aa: CASSLGRTTEAFF

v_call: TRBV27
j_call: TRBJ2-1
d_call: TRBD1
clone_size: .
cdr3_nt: TGTGCCAGCAGTTCCGGGACAGGGACATATGAGCAGTTCTTC
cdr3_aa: CASSSGTGTYEQFF

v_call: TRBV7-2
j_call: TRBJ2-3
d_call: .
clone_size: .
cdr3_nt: TGTGCCAGCAGCTTAGCGCCAGGGGATACGCAGTATTTT
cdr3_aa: CASSLAPGDTQYF

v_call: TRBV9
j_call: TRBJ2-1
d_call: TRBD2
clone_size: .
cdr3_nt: TGTGCCAGCAGCGGGACTAGCGGGACCATCAATGAGCAGTTCTTC
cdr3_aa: CASSGTSGTINEQFF

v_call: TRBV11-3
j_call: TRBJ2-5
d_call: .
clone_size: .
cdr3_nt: TGTGCCAGCAGTAGAGACGGGCAAGAGACCCAGTACTTC
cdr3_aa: CASSRDGQETQYF

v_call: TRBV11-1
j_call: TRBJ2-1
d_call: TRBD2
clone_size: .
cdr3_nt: TGTGCCAGCAGCTTAGAAGGACTAGCGGGATCCAATGAGCAGTTCTTC
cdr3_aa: CASSLEGLAGSNEQFF

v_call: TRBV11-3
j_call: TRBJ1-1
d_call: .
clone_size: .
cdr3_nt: TGTGCCAGCAGGGGTTTGAGGGCTGAAGCTTTCTTT
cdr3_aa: CASRGLRAEAFF

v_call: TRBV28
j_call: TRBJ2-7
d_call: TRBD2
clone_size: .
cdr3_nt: TGTGCCAGCAGGGGACTAGCGGGAGGAAATCTACCCTACGAGCAGTACTTC
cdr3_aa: CASRGLAGGNLPYEQYF

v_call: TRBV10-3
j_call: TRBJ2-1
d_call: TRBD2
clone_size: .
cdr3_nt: TGTGCCATCAGGGGGGGGGAGACTAGCGGTTACAATGAGCAGTTCTTC
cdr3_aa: CAIRGGETSGYNEQFF

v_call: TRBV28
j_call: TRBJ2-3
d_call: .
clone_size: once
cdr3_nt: TGTGCCAGCAGTCTCATTACGGCGGGGAGCACAGATACGCAGTATTTT
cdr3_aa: CASSLITAGSTDTQYF

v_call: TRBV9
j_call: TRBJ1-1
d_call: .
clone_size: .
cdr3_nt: TGTGCCAGCAGCCCCATATTGCGGAACACTGAAGCTTTCTTT
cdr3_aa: CASSPILRNTEAFF

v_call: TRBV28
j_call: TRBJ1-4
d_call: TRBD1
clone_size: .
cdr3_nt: TGTGCCAGCAGTCCGTTCTACGAATCGGACAGGGGGAATGAAAAACTGTTTTTT
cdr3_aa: CASSPFYESDRGNEKLFF

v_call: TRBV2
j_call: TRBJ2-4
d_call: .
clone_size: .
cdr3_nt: TGTGCCAGCAGTGAAGGTGCGGAGGGGGCGAACATTCAGTACTTC
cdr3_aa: CASSEGAEGANIQYF

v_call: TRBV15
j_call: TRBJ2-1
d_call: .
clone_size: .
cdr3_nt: TGTGCCACCAGCTTGGAGGGGAGCTCCTACAATGAGCAGTTCTTC
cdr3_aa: CATSLEGSSYNEQFF

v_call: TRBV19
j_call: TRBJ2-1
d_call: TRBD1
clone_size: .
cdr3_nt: TGTGCCAGTAGTGCGGACAGGGGGAAGAATGAGCAGTTCTTC
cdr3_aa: CASSADRGKNEQFF

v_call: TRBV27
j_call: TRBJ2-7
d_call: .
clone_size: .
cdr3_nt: TGTGCCAGCAGTTTATACTCCCGCCGCTCCTACGAGCAGTACTTC
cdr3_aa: CASSLYSRRSYEQYF

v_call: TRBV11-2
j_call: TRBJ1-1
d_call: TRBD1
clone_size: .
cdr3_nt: TGTGCCAGCAGCTTAGCAGGGGGTGGTACTGAAGCTTTCTTT
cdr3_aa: CASSLAGGGTEAFF

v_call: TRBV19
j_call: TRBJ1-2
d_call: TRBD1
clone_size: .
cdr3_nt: TGTGCCAGTAGTGGGGACAGGGATTATGGCTACACCTTC
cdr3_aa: CASSGDRDYGYTF

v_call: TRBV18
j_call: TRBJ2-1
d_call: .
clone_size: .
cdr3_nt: TGTGCCAGCTCACGATCCCCAGGGGATGAGCAGTTCTTC
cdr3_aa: CASSRSPGDEQFF

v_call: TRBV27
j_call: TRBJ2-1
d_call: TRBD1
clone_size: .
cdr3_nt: TGTGCCAGCAGTTCCTACAGGGGGCAGGGCAATGAGCAGTTCTTC
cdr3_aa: CASSSYRGQGNEQFF

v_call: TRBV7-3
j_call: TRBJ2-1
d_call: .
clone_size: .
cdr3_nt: TGTGCCAGCAGCTTAAATCCAGGGAACTCCTACAATGAGCAGTTCTTC
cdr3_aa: CASSLNPGNSYNEQFF

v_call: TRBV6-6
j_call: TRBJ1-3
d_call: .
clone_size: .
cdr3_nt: TGTGCCAGCAGTTACTCGGCTAGTGGAAACACCATATATTTT
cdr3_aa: CASSYSASGNTIYF

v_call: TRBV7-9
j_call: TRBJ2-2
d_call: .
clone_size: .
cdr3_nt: TGTGCCAGCAGCTCGTCTACCGGGGAGCTGTTTTTT
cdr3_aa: CASSSSTGELFF

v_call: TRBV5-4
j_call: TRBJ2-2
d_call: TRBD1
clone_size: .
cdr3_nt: TGTGCCAGCAGAACCTGGGGGGACAGGGGGAAAAATAGGAACACCGGGGAGCTGTTTTTT
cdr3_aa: CASRTWGDRGKNRNTGELFF

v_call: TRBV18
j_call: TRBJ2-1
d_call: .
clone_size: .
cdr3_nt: TGTGCCAGCTCACCGAGACCGTACCGGGACTCCGTATATTTCTTC
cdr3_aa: CASSPRPYRDSVYFF

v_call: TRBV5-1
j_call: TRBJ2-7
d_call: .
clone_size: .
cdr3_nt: TGCGCCAGCAGTTCTAGACGGAGCTACGAGCAGTACTTC
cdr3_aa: CASSSRRSYEQYF

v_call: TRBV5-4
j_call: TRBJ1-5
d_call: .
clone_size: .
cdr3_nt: TGTGCCAGCAGCCGAGGTAGCAATCAGCCCCAGCATTTT
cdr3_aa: CASSRGSNQPQHF

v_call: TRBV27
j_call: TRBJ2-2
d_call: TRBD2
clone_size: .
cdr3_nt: TGTGCCAGCAGTTCAGGACTAGCGGGAGGCACCGGGGAGCTGTTTTTT
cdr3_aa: CASSSGLAGGTGELFF

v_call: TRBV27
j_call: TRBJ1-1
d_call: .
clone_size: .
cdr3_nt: TGTGCCAGCAGTCCATCAGGGGAAGCTTTCTTT
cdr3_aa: CASSPSGEAFF

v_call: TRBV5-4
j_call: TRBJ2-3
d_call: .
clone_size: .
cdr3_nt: TGTGCCAGCAGCCCCGAGGGGGTTACGCAGTATTTT
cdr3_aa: CASSPEGVTQYF

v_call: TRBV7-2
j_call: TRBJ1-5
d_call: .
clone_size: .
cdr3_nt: TGTGCCAGCAGCTTAATGACTCTCAATCAGCCCCAGCATTTT
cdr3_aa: CASSLMTLNQPQHF

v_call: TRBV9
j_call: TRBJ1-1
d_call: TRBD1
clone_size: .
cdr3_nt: TGTGCCAGCAGTAAAGGACAGGGAAACACTGAAGCTTTCTTT
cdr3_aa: CASSKGQGNTEAFF